This TCR beta chain was obtained from a study of Ad26.COV2.S vaccination and SARS-CoV-2 variants. Overall study results and limits: Responses of T cells in total may have been underestimated by the TCR breadth and depth analyses. Breadth of non-spike TCRs did not differ between vaccinees and placebo recipients. CD8+ and CD4+ T cells specific for spike reportedly responded with substantial breadth after vaccination. Relative to placebo recipients, vaccine recipients exhibited elevated spike-specific TCR breadth.

Turning to this clone: Its target is unknown.

Repertoires were generated with immunoSEQ multiplex PCR, while TCRdb's copy carries only in-frame clones and drops some. The data contain fewer than 400,000 clones, around 81% of them singletons. The treatment here: around 19 received Ad26.COV2.S at low or high dose, single or two shots; 5 received placebo; per-sample allocation not given. Repertoires come from day 63 after the first vaccine or placebo injection. Trimming cost V 1 base and J 4 bases; bases outside gene matches: 3. The CDR3 is made up of 14 amino acids. Germline CDR1 SGHRS, CDR2 YFSETQ. The receptor was isolated from a person aged 18-60 years who received the Ad26.COV2.S COVID-19 vaccine or a placebo. This sequence joins TRBV5-1 and TRBJ1-1; 8 nucleotides match TRBD1. The material sequenced was peripheral blood, taken in a trial of Ad26.COV2.S vaccine versus placebo. The CDR3 region has the DNA TGCGCCAGCAGCTTGAACAGGGGGGGCACTGAAGCTTTCTTT. Protein sequence: CASSLNRGGTEAFF.